The 16 T cell receptor beta chains reported below all come from one sample, sequenced in a study of blood T cell repertoires in COVID-19. Profiling relied on immunoSEQ multiplex PCR, and the TCRdb table lists in-frame clones only, not all of them. The sample has around 300,000 clones, 88% seen once. Specimen: PBMCs or T cells enriched from blood (not recorded which). These receptors all stem from a man aged 25 to 40 who had recovered from COVID-19.

The gene calls are TRBV27 and TRBJ1-5; D may be TRBD1 (6 bases). The V end lost 5 bases, the J end lost 0 bases, and 17 bases lay between the germline ends. Germline CDR1 MNHEY, CDR2 SMNVEV (reference sequence). This CDR3 has 17 residues. CDR3 in DNA: TGTGCCAGCAGTCCTGACAGGCCTCTTTATAGCAATCAGCCCCAGCATTTT. Translated, it gives CASSPDRPLYSNQPQHF.

The chain joins TRBV11-3 to TRBJ1-1, with 7 positions matching TRBD1. This CDR3 region has 13 residues. Germline V gene lookup returns CDR1 SGHNT and CDR2 YENEEA. Unmatched junction bases numbered 4, after V lost 5 bases and J lost 4 bases. CDR3 sequence (DNA): TGTGCCAGCAGCCGGACAGGTTTCACTGAAGCTTTCTTT. Translated, it gives CASSRTGFTEAFF.

The chain is built from TRBV18 and TRBJ2-2; 7 bases line up with TRBD1. Per germline, CDR1 KGHSH and CDR2 LQKENI. Losses at the gene ends were 5 bases for V and 7 bases for J; bases not matched to a gene: 7. This CDR3 spans 14 amino acids. The CDR3 region has the DNA TGTGCCAGCTCAACAGGGGTGCGTGACGGGGAGCTGTTTTTT. Its translation: CASSTGVRDGELFF.

The rearrangement joins TRBV30 to TRBJ1-2, with D possibly matching TRBD1 (6 bases). The CDR3 totals 16 residues. Germline V gives CDR1 GTSNPN, CDR2 SVGIG (reference sequence). V lost 1 base, J lost 8 bases, and 23 bases lay in between. As DNA, the CDR3 is TGTGCCTGGAGTGAACCCTCCCGACAGGTTTGGGGGGGCTACACCTTC. Protein product: CAWSEPSRQVWGGYTF.

The chain recombines TRBV7-8 with TRBJ1-1, with 9 bases lining up with TRBD1. V lost 5 bases to trimming and J lost 6 bases; unmatched junction nucleotides: 7. Per the germline V gene, CDR1 is SGHVS and CDR2 is FQNEAQ. This CDR3 region has 14 residues. The CDR3 DNA is TGTGCCAGCAGCCTGGGACAGGGAGGATCTGAAGCTTTCTTT. It codes for CASSLGQGGSEAFF.

The chain has TRBV5-1 and TRBJ2-3, with a weak D call TRBD2 (5 bases). The V gene lost 5 bases and the J gene lost 4 bases, with 14 bases spanning the gap. Germline CDR1 is SGHRS and CDR2 is YFSETQ. This CDR3 is 14 amino acids long. The CDR3, as DNA: TGCGCCAGCAGTTCTTTCATGGGAGCAGATACGCAGTATTTT. Translated, it gives CASSSFMGADTQYF.

The rearrangement joins TRBV18 to TRBJ2-1; tentative D call: TRBD1 (5 bases). The CDR3 has 14 amino acids. The germline V gene encodes CDR1 KGHSH and CDR2 LQKENI. V lost 3 bases and J 8 bases, leaving 14 bases between the germline ends. The CDR3 here is CASSPIQEHHEQFF. DNA of the CDR3: TGTGCCAGCTCACCGATACAGGAGCACCATGAGCAGTTCTTC.

The CDR3 loop is CASSRLPGGNQPQHF. In DNA form, the CDR3 reads TGCGCCAGCAGCCGATTGCCAGGGGGCAATCAGCCCCAGCATTTT. The chain links TRBV4-1 to TRBJ1-5; possibly TRBD1 for D (6 bases). The CDR3 runs to 15 residues. V was trimmed by 4 bases and J by 2 bases, leaving 12 bases between them. From germline, CDR1 is MGHRA and CDR2 YSYEKL.

The CDR3: CASSETGSTNEKLFF. CDR3 in DNA: TGTGCCAGCAGTGAGACAGGGTCAACTAATGAAAAACTGTTTTTT. V gene TRBV2 combines with J gene TRBJ1-4; TRBD1 matches at 7 bases. The ends lost 3 bases at V and 0 bases at J; junction bases unmatched: 1. This CDR3 spans 15 amino acids. Germline loops: CDR1 SNHLY, CDR2 FYNNEI. Looking up the rest from reference TRBV2 and TRBJ1-4 gives the full variable domain: EPEVTQTPSHQVTQMGQEVILRCVPISNHLYFYWYRQILGQKVEFLVSFYNNEISEKSEIFDDQFSVERPDGSNFTLKIRSTKLEDSAMYFCASSETGSTNEKLFFGSGTQLSVL.

The V gene is TRBV6-4, the J gene TRBJ1-2; the D gene is possibly TRBD1 (5 bases). The germline V gene encodes CDR1 MRHNA and CDR2 SNTAGT. The CDR3 consists of 14 residues. V was shortened by 4 bases and J by 1 base, with 10 bases between the two germline ends. CDR3 in DNA: TGTGCCAGCAGTGCCATCGGGGGTAACTATGGCTACACCTTC. This encodes CASSAIGGNYGYTF.

This clone was seen only once. The V and J genes are TRBV28 and TRBJ1-6; tentative D call: TRBD1 (6 bases). Germline values: CDR1 MDHEN, CDR2 SYDVKM. With 2 bases removed from V and 9 bases from J, the gap between germline ends came to 11 bases. There are 14 residues in the CDR3. CDR3 in DNA: TGTGCCAGCAGTTTAGGGGCAGGGGCTTCACCCCTCCACTTT. Its protein product is CASSLGAGASPLHF.

The CDR3 sequence: CASSSDREIVNTEAFF. As DNA, the CDR3 is TGTGCCAGCAGCTCGGACAGGGAAATTGTGAACACTGAAGCTTTCTTT. V is TRBV11-2 and J is TRBJ1-1; 8 positions agree with TRBD1. From germline, CDR1 is SGHAT and CDR2 FQNNGV. Trimming removed 4 bases from V and 0 bases from J; junction bases left unmatched: 7. CDR3 size: 16 residues.

The chain carries TRBV2 and TRBJ2-7; possibly TRBD1 for D (5 bases). V lost 4 bases and J lost 2, with 9 bases in between. Germline assignment: CDR1 SNHLY and CDR2 FYNNEI. The CDR3 is 13 amino acids. CDR3 residues: CASSADRTYEQYF. CDR3 DNA sequence: TGTGCCAGCAGTGCTGACAGAACCTACGAGCAGTACTTC.

The chain couples TRBV18 to TRBJ1-4; 7 bases agree with TRBD1. Germline loops: CDR1 KGHSH, CDR2 LQKENI. This CDR3 has 14 residues. V dropped 2 bases and J dropped 12; count of bases not matched to a gene: 9. The CDR3 DNA is TGTGCCAGCTCACCAGGTGGGACAGTAGGAGAACTGTTTTTT. It codes for CASSPGGTVGELFF.

This clone has just a few counts. The chain uses TRBV30 and TRBJ1-2; TRBD1 is a possible D gene (6 bases). Germline V lookup: CDR1 GTSNPN, CDR2 SVGIG (reference sequence). V lost 0 bases to trimming and J lost 0 bases, with 8 bases between them. The CDR3 spans 14 residues. The CDR3 nucleotides are TGTGCCTGGAGTGTACAGGGCCCTAACTATGGCTACACCTTC. This encodes CAWSVQGPNYGYTF.

The CDR3 sequence is CASSLAGAETQYF. The CDR3, as DNA: TGTGCCAGCAGCTTGGCTGGTGCAGAGACCCAGTACTTC. This chain connects TRBV7-9 to TRBJ2-5; the D is unclear. CDR3 length: 13 amino acids. V gave up 3 bases and J gave up 4 bases, with 9 bases separating them. CDR1 SEHNR and CDR2 FQNEAQ come from the germline V gene (reference sequence).